This T cell receptor beta chain was captured by sequencing in a study of identical twins. TCRdb ran MiXCR on the 5' RACE reads and lists one entry per CDR3 protein. The data hold about 920,000 distinct CDR3 sequences, with approximately 13% observed a single time. This clonotype was seen a handful of times. The data were also submitted as part of a second study, on yellow fever vaccine responses in identical twins.

Material for sequencing was PBMCs. The clonotype comes from a woman between 18 and 29 years old in good health.

CDR3 residues: CASSRSASIDEKLFF. Written as DNA, the CDR3 is TGTGCCAGCAGCCGTAGCGCATCGATTGATGAAAAACTGTTTTTT. The chain carries TRBV9 and TRBJ1-4; D is uncertain. The V end lost 4 bases, the J end lost 6 bases, and 16 bases lay between the germline ends. Germline assignment: CDR1 SGDLS and CDR2 YYNGEE. The CDR3 has 15 residues.